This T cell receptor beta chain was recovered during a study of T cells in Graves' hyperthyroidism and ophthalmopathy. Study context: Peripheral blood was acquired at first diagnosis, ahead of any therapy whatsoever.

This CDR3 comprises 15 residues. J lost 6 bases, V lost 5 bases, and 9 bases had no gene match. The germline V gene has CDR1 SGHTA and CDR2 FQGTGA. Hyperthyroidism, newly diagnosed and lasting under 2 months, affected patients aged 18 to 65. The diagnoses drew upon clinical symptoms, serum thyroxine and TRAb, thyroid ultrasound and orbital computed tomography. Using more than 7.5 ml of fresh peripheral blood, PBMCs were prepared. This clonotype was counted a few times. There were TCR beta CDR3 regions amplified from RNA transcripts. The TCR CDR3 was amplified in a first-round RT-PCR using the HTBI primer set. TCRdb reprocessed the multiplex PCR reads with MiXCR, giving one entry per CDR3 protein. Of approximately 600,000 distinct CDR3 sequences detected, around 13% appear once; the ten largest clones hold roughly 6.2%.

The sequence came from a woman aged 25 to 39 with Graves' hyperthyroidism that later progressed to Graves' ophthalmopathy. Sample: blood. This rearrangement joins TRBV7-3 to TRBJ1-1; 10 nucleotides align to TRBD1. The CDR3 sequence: CASSLATGGGSEAFF. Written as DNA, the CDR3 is TGTGCCAGCAGCCTCGCGACAGGGGGCGGCTCTGAAGCTTTCTTT. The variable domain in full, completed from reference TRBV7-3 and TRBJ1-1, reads GAGVSQTPSNKVTEKGKYVELRCDPISGHTALYWYRQSLGQGPEFLIYFQGTGAADDSGLPNDRFFAVRPEGSVSTLKIQRTERGDSAVYLCASSLATGGGSEAFFGQGTRLTVV.